Each of the 10 T cell receptor beta chains below was sequenced from the same sample in a study of T cell responses to AZD1222 COVID-19 vaccine. Profiled with immunoSEQ multiplex PCR; TCRdb holds only in-frame clones, not every one. In the table there are around 89,000 clones, 75% to 90% of which are singletons. The material was peripheral blood, obtained 28 days after the second AZD1222 dose. The source is an adult who received the AZD1222 COVID-19 vaccine.

CDR3 in amino acids: CASSINSGGAIDTQYF. DNA of the CDR3: TGTGCCAGCAGCATTAATAGCGGGGGGGCCATAGATACGCAGTATTTT. This chain links TRBV7-6 with TRBJ2-3; TRBD2 agrees at 11 bases. With 5 bases clipped from V and 5 bases from J, the junction kept 9 bases outside the gene matches. The CDR3 spans 16 residues. The V gene's germline CDR1 is SGHVS and CDR2 FNYEAQ. The full variable domain, rest sourced from reference TRBV7-6 and TRBJ2-3, is GAGVSQSPRYKVTKRGQDVALRCDPISGHVSLYWYRQALGQGPEFLTYFNYEAQQDKSGLPNDRFSAERPEGSISTLTIQRTEQRDSAMYRCASSINSGGAIDTQYFGPGTRLTVL.

The V and J genes are TRBV7-2 and TRBJ1-5; 8 nucleotides match TRBD1. The CDR3 is 13 residues long. Germline CDR1 reads SGHTA; CDR2 reads FQGNSA. V shed 4 bases, J shed 4 bases, and the junction held 0 bases outside the gene matches. This chain's CDR3 is CASSYRGNQPQHF. The CDR3 DNA reads as TGTGCCAGCAGCTACAGGGGGAATCAGCCCCAGCATTTT. The variable domain in full, completed from reference TRBV7-2 and TRBJ1-5, reads GAGVSQSPSNKVTEKGKDVELRCDPISGHTALYWYRQSLGQGLEFLIYFQGNSAPDKSGLPSDRFSAERTGGSVSTLTIQRTQQEDSAVYLCASSYRGNQPQHFGDGTRLSIL.

The chain combines TRBV3-1 (or the pseudogene TRBV3-2) with TRBJ1-1; D gene unclear. V gave up 0 bases and J gave up 3 bases, with 11 bases separating them. From germline, CDR1 is LGHDT and CDR2 YNNKEL (reference sequence). The CDR3 spans 15 residues. CDR3 sequence: CASSQDRVGYTEAFF. In DNA form, the CDR3 reads TGTGCCAGCAGCCAAGATCGGGTGGGTTACACTGAAGCTTTCTTT.

The chain joins TRBV7-9 to TRBJ1-1, with a tentative D call TRBD1 (5 bases). CDR1 and CDR2 (germline): SEHNR, FQNEAQ (reference sequence). The ends were cut back, 5 bases at V and 3 bases at J, with 10 bases in the middle. This CDR3 spans 13 amino acids. CDR3 amino acids: CASSPLGDTEAFF. The CDR3 region has the DNA TGTGCCAGCAGCCCCTTGGGGGACACTGAAGCTTTCTTT.

The chain joins TRBV6-5 to TRBJ1-5; 9 positions agree with TRBD1. After removal of 6 bases from V and 1 base from J, the junction contained 4 bases not matched to a gene. The CDR3 loop spans 15 amino acids. CDR1 and CDR2 (germline): MNHEY, SVGAGI. CDR3 sequence reads: CASRYGQGSNQPQHF. CDR3 bases: TGTGCCAGCAGATACGGACAGGGGAGCAATCAGCCCCAGCATTTT.

Comment on this clone: One end of the junction varies from germline; a read error may be responsible. The V and J genes are TRBV28 and TRBJ2-5; TRBD1 aligns across 8 bases. The length of the CDR3 is 11 residues. Germline V gene data show CDR1 as MDHEN and CDR2 as SYDVKM. The CDR3, as DNA: TGTGCCAGCAGTCTGGAGGACAGGGTTCACTTC. Protein: CASSLEDRVHF.

The V call is TRBV7-8, the J call TRBJ1-2, with D tentatively TRBD1 (6 bases). The germline gives CDR1 SGHVS, CDR2 FQNEAQ. Trimming left V 1 base short and J 7 bases short, with 10 bases between. This CDR3 is 13 amino acids long. This CDR3 is CASSLDGGLGYTF. The CDR3 nucleotides are TGTGCCAGCAGCTTAGACGGGGGGCTTGGCTACACCTTC.

The J gene is TRBJ1-2, the V gene TRBV20-1; a weak D match, TRBD1 (6 bases). Trimming shortened V by 3 bases and J by 7 bases, and 9 bases separated the two germline ends. The length of the CDR3 is 11 residues. Germline CDR1 and CDR2: DFQATT and SNEGSKA (reference sequence). For the CDR3, the DNA is TGCAGTGCTAGTACCAGGGGTGGCTACACCTTC. This translates into CSASTRGGYTF.

The chain is built from TRBV18 and TRBJ2-7; 7 bases are shared with TRBD1. The ends lost 4 bases at V and 1 base at J; junction bases unmatched: 4. Looked up from germline, CDR1 is KGHSH and CDR2 is LQKENI. The CDR3 runs 14 residues. The chain's CDR3 is CASSLPRGSYEQYF. In DNA form, the CDR3 reads TGTGCCAGCTCACTTCCCAGGGGGTCCTACGAGCAGTACTTC.

In its sample, this clone was seen a few times. One end of the junction fails to match germline, which may point to a read error. V gene TRBV14 combines with J gene TRBJ1-2, with 12 bases fitting TRBD1. This CDR3 is 15 amino acids long. Germline V gene data show CDR1 as SGHDN and CDR2 as FVKESK. The CDR3 protein is CASSPQFLGQGANFF. The CDR3 region has the DNA TGTGCCAGCAGCCCACAGTTTTTGGGACAGGGGGCGAATTTCTTC.